Only one count was recorded for the clone carrying this T cell receptor (beta chain). This CDR3 has 15 amino acids. Germline CDR1 is MNHEY and CDR2 is SMNVEV (reference sequence). Trimming at V came to 6 bases and at J to 6 bases, leaving 4 bases not matched to a gene. The data were taken from a study of blood T cell repertoires in COVID-19. Study-wide context: COVID-19 samples from acute and convalescent phases originated in the United States, Italy and Spain.

Repertoires were generated with immunoSEQ multiplex PCR, while TCRdb's copy carries only in-frame clones and drops some. Among about 95,000 clones listed, approximately 89% were seen once. The TCR was taken from a human donor in a cohort sampled during active COVID-19. The chain uses TRBV27 and TRBJ2-2; 13 bases map to TRBD2. The sample was peripheral blood. This CDR3 is CASSLLAGGSGELFF. The CDR3 coding sequence is TGTGCCAGCAGCCTACTAGCGGGGGGGTCCGGGGAGCTGTTTTTT.